These 11 T cell receptor beta chains came from one sample sequenced in a study of graft-versus-host responses after intestinal transplantation. Measured with immunoSEQ multiplex PCR; TCRdb has only the in-frame clones, and not every one. The sample includes about 90,000 clones, 80% to 95% of them seen just once. Their recognized antigens are unknown. The sample consisted of unstimulated CD4+ T cells sorted from spleen or lymph node cells, taken before intestinal transplant. These TCRs come from a human donor who received an intestinal transplant.

The chain is built from TRBV4-1 and TRBJ2-1, with TRBD2 matching 12 bases. After removal of 4 bases from V and 5 bases from J, the junction contained 3 bases not matched to a gene. CDR1 and CDR2 from the germline V gene are MGHRA and YSYEKL. CDR3 length: 15 residues. CDR3: CASSPSGRGHNEQFF. In DNA, the CDR3 is TGCGCCAGCAGCCCTAGCGGGAGGGGACACAATGAGCAGTTCTTC.

The V gene is TRBV15, the J gene TRBJ2-3; no clear D gene. The CDR3 sequence is 15 residues long. The germline CDR1 and CDR2 sequences are LNHNV and YYDKDF (reference sequence). V was shortened by 1 base and J by 4 bases, with 12 bases between the two germline ends. CDR3 region: CATSRVTTTPDTQYF. The CDR3 DNA follows: TGTGCCACCAGCAGAGTAACCACGACACCAGATACGCAGTATTTT.

This chain links TRBV4-1 with TRBJ2-7; 15 nucleotides line up with TRBD2. The CDR3 runs 17 residues. Germline V gene data show CDR1 as MGHRA and CDR2 as YSYEKL. Trimming cost V 2 bases and J 7 bases; bases outside gene matches: 9. The chain's CDR3 is CASSQWTSGRAASEQYF. CDR3 DNA sequence: TGCGCCAGCAGCCAATGGACTAGCGGGAGGGCCGCGAGTGAGCAGTACTTC.

V usage is TRBV6-6 and J usage is TRBJ2-7; D is uncertain. The V gene's germline CDR1 is MNHNY and CDR2 SVGAGI (reference sequence). Trimming removed 4 bases at V and 3 bases at J, with 4 bases between. CDR3 length: 11 residues. The DNA of the CDR3 is TGTGCCAGCAGTTCCCTCTACGAGCAGTACTTC. Translation gives CASSSLYEQYF.

In nucleotides, the CDR3 is TGTGCCACCAGCAGAGATGGAGGGAGGGATACGCAGTATTTT. Its protein is CATSRDGGRDTQYF. The chain carries TRBV15 and TRBJ2-3; tentative D call: TRBD2 (6 bases). Germline V gives CDR1 LNHNV, CDR2 YYDKDF (reference sequence). This CDR3 is 14 amino acids long. V was pared by 0 bases and J by 6 bases, with 10 bases between. Drawing the rest from reference TRBV15 and TRBJ2-3, the complete variable domain is DAMVIQNPRYQVTQFGKPVTLSCSQTLNHNVMYWYQQKSSQAPKLLFHYYDKDFNNEADTPDNFQSRRPNTSFCFLDIRSPGLGDTAMYLCATSRDGGRDTQYFGPGTRLTVL.

The rearrangement uses TRBV21-1 and TRBJ1-2; TRBD1, as called in the table, went unchecked against the DNA. TRBV21-1 represents a pseudogene. This CDR3 comprises 14 residues. The CDR3 protein is CASSKVGQDYGYTF. Written as DNA, the CDR3 is TGTGCCAGCAGCAAAGTTGGACAGGACTATGGCTACACCTTC.

The CDR3 loop reads CASSSIRADTQYF. DNA of the CDR3: TGTGCCAGCAGCTCCATACGGGCAGATACGCAGTATTTT. The J gene is TRBJ2-3, the V gene TRBV7-2; no definite D call. The germline V gene encodes CDR1 SGHTA and CDR2 FQGNSA. The CDR3 extends over 13 amino acids. Trimming left V 4 bases short and J 4 bases short, with 9 bases between.

The rearrangement joins TRBV5-1 to TRBJ2-5; D might be TRBD1 (5 bases). The germline V gene encodes CDR1 SGHRS and CDR2 YFSETQ. V was cut by 5 bases and J by 2 bases, with 19 bases left in between. CDR3 length equals 16 residues. CDR3 loop: CASSRGQGKVQETQYF. Written as DNA, the CDR3 is TGCGCCAGCAGTAGGGGTCAGGGAAAAGTGCAAGAGACCCAGTACTTC.

This chain links TRBV7-6 with TRBJ2-7, with 12 bases lining up with TRBD2. The CDR3 runs 14 residues. Looked up from germline, CDR1 is SGHVS and CDR2 is FNYEAQ. The CDR3 region is CASGTLAGGPEQYF. The CDR3 bases are TGTGCGAGCGGTACTCTAGCGGGAGGGCCGGAGCAGTACTTC.

The chain joins TRBV5-1 to TRBJ2-5; D perhaps matches TRBD2 (5 bases). The CDR3 has 12 amino acids. V lost 0 bases and J lost 11, with 11 bases in between. CDR1 and CDR2 from the germline V gene are SGHRS and YFSETQ. As DNA, the CDR3 is TGCGCCAGCAGCTTGGAAGCGGAAGAGCAGTACTTC. This codes for CASSLEAEEQYF.

The chain uses TRBV7-9 and TRBJ1-1; D uncertain. The CDR3 is 15 amino acids. The germline V and J ends were trimmed by 1 base and 0 bases, with 9 bases remaining between them. Looked up from germline, CDR1 is SEHNR and CDR2 is FQNEAQ (reference sequence). CDR3: CASSLVGLLNTEAFF. Here the CDR3 DNA reads TGTGCCAGCAGCTTAGTTGGACTCCTGAACACTGAAGCTTTCTTT. Complete variable domain (other parts from reference TRBV7-9 and TRBJ1-1): DTGVSQNPRHKITKRGQNVTFRCDPISEHNRLYWYRQTLGQGPEFLTYFQNEAQLEKSRLLSDRFSAERPKGSFSTLEIQRTEQGDSAMYLCASSLVGLLNTEAFFGQGTRLTVV.